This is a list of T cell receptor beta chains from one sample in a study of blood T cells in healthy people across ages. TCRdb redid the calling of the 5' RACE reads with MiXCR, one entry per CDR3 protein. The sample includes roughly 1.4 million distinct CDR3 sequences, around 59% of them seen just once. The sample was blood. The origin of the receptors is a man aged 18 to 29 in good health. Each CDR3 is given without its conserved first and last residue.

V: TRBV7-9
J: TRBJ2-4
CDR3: ASSGPAAKNIQY

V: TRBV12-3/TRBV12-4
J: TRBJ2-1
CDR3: ASRRAGGYNEQF

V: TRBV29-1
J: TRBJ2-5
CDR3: SVGGVETQY

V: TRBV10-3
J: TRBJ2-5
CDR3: ASSYWSADGQY

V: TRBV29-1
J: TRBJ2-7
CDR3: SVPAGGSYEQY

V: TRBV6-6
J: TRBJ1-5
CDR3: ASSLRQGSQPQH

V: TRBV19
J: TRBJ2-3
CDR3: ASSITGAGDTQY

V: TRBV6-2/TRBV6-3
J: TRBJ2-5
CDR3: ASSPTLQRTQY

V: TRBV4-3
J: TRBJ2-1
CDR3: ASSQDRLAGTNEQF

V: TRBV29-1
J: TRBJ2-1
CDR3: SVDGSGREYNEQF

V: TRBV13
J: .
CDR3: ASSEGTSGEQY

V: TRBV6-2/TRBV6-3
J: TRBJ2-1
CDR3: ASSYLGTVLYNEQF

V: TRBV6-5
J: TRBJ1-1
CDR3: ASSPGAAHDEAF

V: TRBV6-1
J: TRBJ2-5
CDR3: ASSGRDLWEETQY

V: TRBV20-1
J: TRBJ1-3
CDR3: SARDASIGGVDGTIY

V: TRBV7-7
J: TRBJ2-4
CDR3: ASSLKMGGAGEQY

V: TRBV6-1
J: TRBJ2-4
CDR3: ASSRAGGRGIPTKNIQY

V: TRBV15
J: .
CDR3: ATTRGTGANQGLYEQY

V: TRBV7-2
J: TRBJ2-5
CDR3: ASSLGVSGGALETQY

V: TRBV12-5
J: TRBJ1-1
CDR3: ASGLGQTEAF

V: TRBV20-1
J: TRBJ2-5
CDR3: SARKGGGETQY

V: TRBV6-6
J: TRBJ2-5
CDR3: ASRGDPQETQY

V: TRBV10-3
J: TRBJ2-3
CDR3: AITGTGDPTDTQY

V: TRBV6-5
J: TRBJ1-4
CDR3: ASSYRGITNEKLF

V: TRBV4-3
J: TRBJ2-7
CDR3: ASSPGQLSSYEQY

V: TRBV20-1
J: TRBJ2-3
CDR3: SARELTSTDTQY

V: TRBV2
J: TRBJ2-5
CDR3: ASKEGLAGGTKAGEQY

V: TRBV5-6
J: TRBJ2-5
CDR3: ASSHRPVIANRHNEQY

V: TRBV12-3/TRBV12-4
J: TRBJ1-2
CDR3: AGSLARQPYGYT

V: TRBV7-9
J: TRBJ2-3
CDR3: ASSLGGQTDTQY

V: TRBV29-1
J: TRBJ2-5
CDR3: SARSGGANEQY